This T cell receptor beta chain was captured by sequencing in a study of T cell repertoires in aging, cancer and after chemotherapy. Across the whole study: Over several months to years, re-sampled healthy donor repertoires clearly shared clones.

The template was genomic DNA from peripheral blood, not RNA. A mixed TRB-A/B primer pool amplified rearranged TRB by multiplex touch-down PCR. TCRdb fed the multiplex PCR reads into MiXCR, producing one record per CDR3 protein. The sample records 9,500 to 13,000 distinct CDR3 sequences, around 25% being singletons. The germline V and J ends were trimmed by 5 bases and 4 bases, with 6 bases remaining between them. The V gene's germline CDR1 is SGHRS and CDR2 YFSETQ. This CDR3 is built from 11 residues. The specimen was blood. The TCR originated in a human donor in good health. The rearrangement joins TRBV5-1 to TRBJ1-2; a weak D match, TRBD1 (5 bases). CDR3 nucleotides: TGCGCCAGCAGAGGGGCCTATGGCTACACCTTC. Amino acids: CASRGAYGYTF.